A single sample is the source of the 29 T cell receptor beta chains below, sequenced in a study of T cells in women clearing cervical HPV infection. The table came from immunoSEQ multiplex PCR; TCRdb's copy has only in-frame clones and leaves some out. This sample's table has about 46,000 clones. Sequenced input: blood buffy coat. The receptors stem from a woman between 18 and 69 years old with a cervical HPV16 infection that either progressed to CIN3+ or cleared (not recorded which).

Comment on this clone: Read coverage stops 3 residues before the CDR3 terminus; the germline J gene supplies the remainder. The chain recombines TRBV5-6 with TRBJ2-2, with TRBD1 identical over 7 bases. CDR1 and CDR2 (germline): SGHDT, YYEEEE. CDR3 length: 15 amino acids. The CDR3 sequence is CASSLTGDTNEKLFF. The CDR3 DNA, read in part, is TGTGCCAGCAGCTTGACAGGGGACACTAATGAAAAG.

On this clone: The read is 3 residues too short to cover the CDR3 end, so that end is filled in from the germline J gene. The V and J genes are TRBV29-1 and TRBJ2-4; D possibly corresponds to TRBD2 (6 bases). This CDR3 is 11 amino acids long. Looked up from germline, CDR1 is SQVTM and CDR2 is ANQGSEA. The CDR3 here is CSSIWGETQYF. CDR3 DNA, as far as it was read: TGCAGCTCGATATGGGGGGAGACT.

The chain's CDR3 is CASSLRAEQYF. The DNA read from the CDR3 is TGTGCCAGCAGTCTGAGGGCCGAG. The rearrangement links TRBV7-2 to TRBJ2-7; weak D call: TRBD2 (5 bases). Coverage ceases 3 residues before the CDR3 finishes, and the germline J gene fills in the end. The CDR3 has 11 residues. Trimming pared 6 bases from V and 6 bases from J, leaving 9 bases between. Germline V lookup: CDR1 SGHTA, CDR2 FQGNSA.

Comment on this clone: The read gets to within 3 residues of the CDR3 end, and the germline J gene fills in the rest. The gene calls are TRBV11-3 and TRBJ2-3; a weak D match, TRBD1 (6 bases). V lost 6 bases, J lost 5 bases, and 18 bases lay in between. Germline V gene sequence: CDR1 SGHNT, CDR2 YENEEA. The CDR3 has 15 amino acids. CDR3: CASSPRVEGEDTQYF. The part of the CDR3 DNA that was read is TGTGCCAGCAGTCCTAGAGTTGAGGGGGAAGATACG.

A remark on this clone: Read coverage stops 3 residues before the CDR3 terminus; the germline J gene supplies the remainder. This chain links TRBV7-9 with TRBJ1-4; D gene ambiguous. CDR3 size: 15 residues. Trimming removed 4 bases at V and 2 bases at J, with 11 bases between. In germline, CDR1 is SEHNR, CDR2 FQNEAQ (reference sequence). The DNA read from the CDR3 is TGTGCCAGCAGCTCCCCCCCGGGGACTAATGAAAAA. Protein sequence: CASSSPPGTNEK. In full, the CDR3 reads CASSSPPGTNEKLFF.

A word on this clone: The read falls 3 residues short of the CDR3 end, and the missing part is taken from the germline J gene. The chain is built from TRBV6-2 or TRBV6-3 and TRBJ2-4; the D gene is possibly TRBD2 (5 bases). Germline CDR1 reads MNHEY; CDR2 reads SVGEGT. This CDR3 spans 14 amino acids. The CDR3 sequence is CASSPAAGPYGQYF. CDR3 bases read: TGTGCCAGCAGTCCAGCGGCAGGTCCCTATGGT.

In the case of this clone: The observed sequence ends 3 residues before the CDR3 terminus, with the missing tail filled in from the germline J gene. V and J are TRBV20-1 and TRBJ2-1, with 11 bases aligning to TRBD2. This CDR3 comprises 14 residues. In germline, CDR1 is DFQATT, CDR2 SNEGSKA (reference sequence). J gave up 3 bases and V 4 bases, and 2 bases lay outside the gene matches. CDR3 protein: CSANGLAGYNEQFF. CDR3 DNA, as far as it was read: TGCAGTGCTAACGGACTAGCGGGCTACAATGAG.

As concerns this clone: The read falls 3 residues short of the CDR3 end, and the missing part is taken from the germline J gene. The V gene is TRBV7-9, the J gene TRBJ2-3, with unresolved D. This CDR3 spans 15 amino acids. Germline V gene sequence: CDR1 SEHNR, CDR2 FQNEAQ (reference sequence). V lost 8 bases, J lost 2 bases, and 17 bases lay in between. The CDR3: CASASSDTVTDTQYF. Partial CDR3 DNA: TGTGCCAGCGCGTCCTCTGATACTGTCACAGATACG.

Of note for this clone: The read ends 3 residues before the CDR3 terminus; that terminus is restored from the germline J gene. This rearrangement joins TRBV30 to TRBJ2-3, with a weak D call TRBD2 (6 bases). Trimming took 3 bases from V and 4 from J, leaving 14 bases between them. The germline CDR1 and CDR2 sequences are GTSNPN and SVGIG (reference sequence). This CDR3 region has 14 residues. This CDR3 is CAWSRGTNADTQYF. CDR3 DNA, as far as it was read: TGTGCCTGGAGCCGGGGGACGAATGCAGATACG.

About this clone itself: The read terminates 3 residues ahead of where the CDR3 ends, so the germline J gene completes it. The sample has other DNA sequences that encode this CDR3 too. This chain links TRBV6-1 with TRBJ1-3, with D unclear. V lost 1 base to trimming and J lost 0 bases, with 10 bases between them. Germline V lookup: CDR1 MNHNS, CDR2 SASEGT. CDR3 size: 16 residues. The CDR3: CASSEEGLRSGNTIYF. The CDR3 DNA, read in part, is TGTGCCAGCAGTGAAGAGGGCCTACGCTCTGGAAACACC.

On this clone: The CDR3 end falls 3 residues outside the read, so it is completed with the germline J gene. Other DNA sequences in the sample encode the same CDR3. This chain links TRBV19 with TRBJ1-3; 7 bases are a match to TRBD1. The germline V gene encodes CDR1 LNHDA and CDR2 SQIVND (reference sequence). The ends lost 10 bases at V and 0 bases at J; junction bases unmatched: 9. This CDR3 region has 15 residues. CDR3 loop: CATRDSSSSGNTIYF. The sequenced part of the CDR3 DNA is TGTGCCACCAGGGACAGCTCAAGCTCTGGAAACACC.

A note on this clone: The DNA ends 3 residues before the CDR3 does, and the rest of the CDR3 is filled in from the germline J gene. The rearrangement uses TRBV2 and TRBJ1-1; 9 nucleotides align to TRBD1. Germline V gives CDR1 SNHLY, CDR2 FYNNEI. J gave up 5 bases and V 6 bases, and 7 bases lay outside the gene matches. This CDR3 spans 14 amino acids. CDR3: CASRTQGARTEAFF. Partial CDR3 DNA: TGTGCCAGCAGGACACAGGGGGCGCGGACTGAA.

As concerns this clone: Read coverage stops 3 residues before the CDR3 terminus; the germline J gene supplies the remainder. The chain links TRBV7-2 to TRBJ2-3, with no clear D. CDR1 and CDR2 (germline): SGHTA, FQGNSA. With 5 bases removed from V and 4 bases from J, the gap between germline ends came to 10 bases. The CDR3 runs 13 residues. CDR3 residues: CASSRLGADTQYF. The DNA read from the CDR3 is TGTGCCAGCAGCCGACTCGGAGCAGATACG.

Note on this clone: The read gets to within 3 residues of the CDR3 end, and the germline J gene fills in the rest. This sequence joins TRBV28 and TRBJ1-6; TRBD1 agrees at 9 bases. This CDR3 contains 14 residues. The junction had 4 bases not matched to a gene; V was cut back by 5 bases and J by 8 bases. CDR1 and CDR2 from the germline V gene are MDHEN and SYDVKM. This chain's CDR3 is CASSLTGGYSPLHF. Partial CDR3 DNA: TGTGCCAGCAGTCTCACAGGGGGCTATTCACCC. Full variable domain (outside the CDR3, taken from reference TRBV28 and TRBJ1-6): DVKVTQSSRYLVKRTGEKVFLECVQDMDHENMFWYRQDPGLGLRLIYFSYDVKMKEKGDIPEGYSVSREKKERFSLILESASTNQTSMYLCASSLTGGYSPLHFGNGTRLTVT.

A remark on this clone: The read ends 3 residues before the CDR3 terminus; that terminus is restored from the germline J gene. This rearrangement joins TRBV5-4 to TRBJ2-7, with TRBD1 matching 9 bases. This CDR3 region has 16 residues. CDR1 and CDR2 from the germline V gene are SGHNT and YYREEE (reference sequence). Trimming cost V 2 bases and J 5 bases; bases outside gene matches: 11. Partial CDR3 DNA: TGTGCCAGCAGCTTCTTTGGGGACAGGGAAACTAACGAG. It encodes CASSFFGDRETNE. The complete CDR3 sequence is CASSFFGDRETNEQYF.

Concerning this clone: The CDR3 end falls 3 residues outside the read, so it is completed with the germline J gene. The chain recombines TRBV18 with TRBJ2-4; 11 bases align to TRBD1. This CDR3 contains 13 residues. Germline values: CDR1 KGHSH, CDR2 LQKENI. After removal of 3 bases from V and 9 bases from J, the junction contained 1 base not matched to a gene. This CDR3 is CASSPGTGGIQYF. The sequenced part of the CDR3 DNA is TGTGCCAGCTCACCCGGGACAGGGGGCATT.

Comment on this clone: Sequencing ends 3 residues short of the CDR3 end; the germline J gene provides the rest. J is TRBJ1-2 and V is TRBV5-1; 8 bases align to TRBD1. Trimming took 6 bases from V and 3 from J; bases not matched to a gene: 10. Per germline, CDR1 SGHRS and CDR2 YFSETQ. The CDR3 extends over 15 amino acids. CDR3 in amino acids: CASTEEAGGYYGYTF. The CDR3 bases that were read are TGCGCCAGCACCGAGGAGGCAGGGGGCTACTATGGC.

Concerning this clone itself: The read ends 3 residues before the CDR3 terminus; that terminus is restored from the germline J gene. The chain uses TRBV2 and TRBJ2-3; tentative D call: TRBD1 (6 bases). The germline V gene has CDR1 SNHLY and CDR2 FYNNEI. The CDR3 spans 13 residues. The covered CDR3 bases are TGTGCCAGCTGTACAGGGATGGGGGAGACG. This gives the protein CASCTGMGET. The complete CDR3 sequence is CASCTGMGETQYF.

A word on this clone: The read ends 3 residues before the CDR3 terminus; that terminus is restored from the germline J gene. The V call is TRBV20-1, the J call TRBJ2-1; 15 positions match TRBD2. This CDR3 comprises 16 residues. The V gene's germline CDR1 is DFQATT and CDR2 SNEGSKA (reference sequence). V trimming: 6 bases; J trimming: 4 bases; junction bases outside the gene matches: 7. CDR3 in amino acids: CSAYGTSGGPYNEQFF. CDR3 DNA, as far as it was read: TGCAGTGCGTATGGGACTAGCGGGGGGCCGTACAATGAG.

Turning to this clone: The read is 3 residues too short to cover the CDR3 end, so that end is filled in from the germline J gene. V gene TRBV7-3 combines with J gene TRBJ2-3, with D unclear. Germline CDR1 is SGHTA and CDR2 is FQGTGA. V was pared by 3 bases and J by 6 bases, with 4 bases between. The CDR3 covers 11 residues. Here the CDR3 reads CASSFGDTQYF. The part of the CDR3 DNA that was read is TGTGCCAGCAGCTTCGGGGATACG.

Concerning this clone: The CDR3 extends 3 residues past the end of the read, so its final part is completed from the germline J gene. The chain combines TRBV19 with TRBJ1-2; tentatively, D is TRBD1 (5 bases). There are 15 residues in the CDR3. Trimming took 0 bases from V and 4 from J, leaving 12 bases between them. CDR1 is LNHDA, CDR2 SQIVND, per germline (reference sequence). The CDR3 region is CASSIDPGDAYGYTF. Incomplete CDR3 DNA: TGTGCCAGTAGTATAGATCCGGGGGATGCCTATGGC.

Of note for this clone: The read ends 3 residues early relative to the CDR3; the germline J gene fills the gap. This rearrangement joins TRBV7-9 to TRBJ1-1; no clear D. The CDR3 covers 15 residues. The V end was cut by 1 base, the J end by 1 base, with 10 bases between. The germline CDR1 and CDR2 sequences are SEHNR and FQNEAQ (reference sequence). CDR3 DNA, as far as it was read: TGTGCCAGCAGCTTAGGTTTTTCGGGGAACACTGAA. It yields the protein CASSLGFSGNTE. The whole CDR3 sequence is CASSLGFSGNTEAFF. Using reference TRBV7-9 and TRBJ1-1 for the parts outside the CDR3, the full variable domain is DTGVSQNPRHKITKRGQNVTFRCDPISEHNRLYWYRQTLGQGPEFLTYFQNEAQLEKSRLLSDRFSAERPKGSFSTLEIQRTEQGDSAMYLCASSLGFSGNTEAFFGQGTRLTVV.

With respect to this clone: The missing CDR3 end, 3 residues past where the read stops, is filled in from the germline J gene. The rearrangement joins TRBV29-1 to TRBJ2-7, with D possibly matching TRBD1 (6 bases). In germline, CDR1 is SQVTM, CDR2 ANQGSEA. This CDR3 contains 13 residues. V lost 3 bases and J 2 bases, leaving 11 bases between the germline ends. The covered CDR3 bases are TGCAGCGTTGAGGACAGCGACGCCTACGAG. Its protein is CSVEDSDAYE. The complete CDR3 reads CSVEDSDAYEQYF.

With respect to this clone: The read halts 3 residues ahead of the CDR3 end, with the missing end drawn from the germline J gene. The chain joins TRBV7-8 to TRBJ2-1; D gene ambiguous. The CDR3 has 10 amino acids. Germline V gene data show CDR1 as SGHVS and CDR2 as FQNEAQ. The germline V and J ends were trimmed by 5 bases and 7 bases, with 3 bases remaining between them. The CDR3 loop reads CASSQNEQFF. Partial CDR3 DNA: TGTGCCAGCAGCCAGAATGAG.

About this clone itself: Read data end 3 residues before the CDR3 end; the end is taken from the germline J gene. V gene TRBV7-9 combines with J gene TRBJ1-1; D gene uncertain. V lost 1 base and J 6 bases, leaving 6 bases between the germline ends. CDR3 length equals 12 residues. CDR1 and CDR2 (germline): SEHNR, FQNEAQ (reference sequence). CDR3 DNA (partial): TGTGCCAGCAGCTTAGATCGGGCTGAA. This sequence encodes CASSLDRAE. The whole CDR3 sequence is CASSLDRAEAFF.

A note on this clone: Read coverage stops 3 residues before the CDR3 terminus; the germline J gene supplies the remainder. V gene TRBV19 combines with J gene TRBJ1-2, with TRBD1 as a possible D gene (6 bases). This CDR3 region has 16 residues. Germline V gene lookup returns CDR1 LNHDA and CDR2 SQIVND (reference sequence). The CDR3 loop reads CASSTHPITRGSGYTF. The sequenced CDR3 bases are TGTGCCAGTAGTACTCATCCAATTACCAGGGGAAGCGGC.

Remarks on this clone: Read coverage stops 3 residues before the CDR3 terminus; the germline J gene supplies the remainder. The V and J genes are TRBV19 and TRBJ2-7, with 7 bases that match TRBD2. CDR3 size: 13 residues. With V trimmed by 4 bases and J by 4 bases, 4 bases remained unmatched. Germline lookup yields CDR1 LNHDA and CDR2 SQIVND (reference sequence). The sequenced CDR3 bases are TGTGCCAGTAGTACGGGACTACTTTACGAG. This translates into CASSTGLLYE. The CDR3 in full is CASSTGLLYEQYF.

Notes on this clone: The read ends 3 residues shy of where the CDR3 ends; the end is completed using the germline J gene. The V gene is TRBV18, the J gene TRBJ1-6; 8 positions agree with TRBD1. The CDR3 consists of 15 residues. V lost 2 bases to trimming and J lost 9 bases; unmatched junction nucleotides: 6. Germline-derived CDR1 and CDR2 are KGHSH and LQKENI. The CDR3 is CASSPSPGGGSPLHF. The DNA read from the CDR3 is TGTGCCAGCTCACCAAGTCCAGGGGGCGGTTCACCC.

Comment on this clone: Coverage ceases 3 residues before the CDR3 finishes, and the germline J gene fills in the end. V and J are TRBV7-3 and TRBJ2-3; 11 bases agree with TRBD2. Germline CDR1 and CDR2: SGHTA and FQGTGA. There are 14 residues in the CDR3. The CDR3 here is CASRSSGGKETQYF. The CDR3 DNA, read in part, is TGTGCCAGCAGGTCTAGCGGGGGGAAGGAGACG.